This T cell receptor (beta chain) derives from a study of blood T cell repertoires in COVID-19. Study-wide context: Donors in the United States, Italy and Spain gave samples during acute or convalescent COVID-19.

Per the germline V gene, CDR1 is LNHDA and CDR2 is SQIVND (reference sequence). The CDR3 spans 13 residues. J gave up 7 bases and V 4 bases, and 4 bases lay outside the gene matches. Participants spanned ages about 18 to 90 years and resided in over 20 US areas. Grouping used clinical history reported by participants in a survey and questionnaire. The assay was immunoSEQ multiplex PCR, and TCRdb's table has in-frame clones only and misses some. The sample consists of around 250,000 clones, over 75% of them appearing once. This sequence was found in a man younger than 35 who had recovered from COVID-19. Specimen: PBMCs or T cells enriched from blood (not recorded which). The chain recombines TRBV19 with TRBJ1-3; 7 nucleotides align to TRBD1. Here the CDR3 DNA reads TGTGCCAGTAGTACGGGACAGCTGAACACCATATATTTT. As protein: CASSTGQLNTIYF.